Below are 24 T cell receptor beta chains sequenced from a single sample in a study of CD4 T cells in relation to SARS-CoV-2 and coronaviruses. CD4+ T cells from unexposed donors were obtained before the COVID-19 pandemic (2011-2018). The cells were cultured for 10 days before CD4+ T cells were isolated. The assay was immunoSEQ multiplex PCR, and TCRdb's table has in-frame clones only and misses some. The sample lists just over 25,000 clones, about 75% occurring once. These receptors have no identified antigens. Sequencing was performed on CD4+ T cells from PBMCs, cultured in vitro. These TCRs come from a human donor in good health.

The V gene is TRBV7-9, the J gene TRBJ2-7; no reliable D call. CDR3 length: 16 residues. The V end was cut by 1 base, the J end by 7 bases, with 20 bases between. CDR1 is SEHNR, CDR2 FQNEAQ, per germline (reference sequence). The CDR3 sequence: CASSLGFPPGPPEQYF. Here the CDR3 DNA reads TGTGCCAGCAGCTTAGGGTTCCCGCCGGGCCCACCGGAGCAGTACTTC.

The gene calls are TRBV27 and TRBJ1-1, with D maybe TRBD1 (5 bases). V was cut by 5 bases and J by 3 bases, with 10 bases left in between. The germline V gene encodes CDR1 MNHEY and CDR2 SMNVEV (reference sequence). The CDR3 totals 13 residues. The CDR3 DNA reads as TGTGCCAGCAGTGCTCAGGGATACACTGAAGCTTTCTTT. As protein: CASSAQGYTEAFF.

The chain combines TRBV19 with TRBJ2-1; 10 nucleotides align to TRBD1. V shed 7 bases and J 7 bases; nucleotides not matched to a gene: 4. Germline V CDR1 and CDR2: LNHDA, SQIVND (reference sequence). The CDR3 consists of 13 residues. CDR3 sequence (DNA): TGTGCCAGTACGGGACAGGGGCAAAATGAGCAGTTCTTC. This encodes CASTGQGQNEQFF.

This CDR3 is CASSPRGQGPYEQYF. The CDR3 bases are TGTGCCAGCTCCCCAAGGGGACAGGGCCCCTACGAGCAGTACTTC. The chain has TRBV18 and TRBJ2-7; 9 nucleotides align to TRBD1. V was pared by 6 bases and J by 2 bases, with 8 bases of the junction left unmatched. Germline loops: CDR1 KGHSH, CDR2 LQKENI. This CDR3 comprises 15 residues.

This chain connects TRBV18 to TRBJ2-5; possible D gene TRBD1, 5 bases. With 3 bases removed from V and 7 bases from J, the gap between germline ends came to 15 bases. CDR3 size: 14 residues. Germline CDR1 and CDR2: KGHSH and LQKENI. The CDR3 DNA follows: TGTGCCAGCTCACCCAGGGAAAGGGATGGGACCCAGTACTTC. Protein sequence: CASSPRERDGTQYF.

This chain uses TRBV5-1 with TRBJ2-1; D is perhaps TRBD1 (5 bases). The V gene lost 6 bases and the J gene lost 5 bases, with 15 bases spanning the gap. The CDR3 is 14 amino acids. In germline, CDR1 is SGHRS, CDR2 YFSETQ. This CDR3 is CASTPPGLDNEQFF. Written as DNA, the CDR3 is TGCGCCAGCACCCCACCAGGGCTAGACAATGAGCAGTTCTTC.

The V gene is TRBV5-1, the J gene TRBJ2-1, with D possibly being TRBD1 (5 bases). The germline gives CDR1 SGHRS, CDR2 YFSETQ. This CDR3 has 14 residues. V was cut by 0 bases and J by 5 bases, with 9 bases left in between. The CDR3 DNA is TGCGCCAGCAGCTTGGAAGGGGCGGACAATGAGCAGTTCTTC. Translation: CASSLEGADNEQFF.

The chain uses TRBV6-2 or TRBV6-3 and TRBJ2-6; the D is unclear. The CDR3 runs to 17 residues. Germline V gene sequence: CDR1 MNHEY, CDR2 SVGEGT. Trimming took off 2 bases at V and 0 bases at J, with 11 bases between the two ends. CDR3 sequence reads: CASSYLPGASGANVLTF. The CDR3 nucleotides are TGTGCCAGCAGTTACCTTCCAGGAGCCTCTGGGGCCAACGTCCTGACTTTC.

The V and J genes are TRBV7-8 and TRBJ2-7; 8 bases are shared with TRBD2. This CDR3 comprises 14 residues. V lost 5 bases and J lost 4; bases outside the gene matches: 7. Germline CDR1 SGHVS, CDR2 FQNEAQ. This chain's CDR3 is CASSPPTSGYEQYF. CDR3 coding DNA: TGTGCCAGCAGCCCCCCAACTAGCGGTTACGAGCAGTACTTC.

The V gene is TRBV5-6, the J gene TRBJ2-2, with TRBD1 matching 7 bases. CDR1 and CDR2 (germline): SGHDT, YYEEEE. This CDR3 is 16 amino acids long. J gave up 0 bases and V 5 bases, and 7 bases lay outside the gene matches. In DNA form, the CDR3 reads TGTGCCAGCAGAAAGACAGGGACCCCGAACACCGGGGAGCTGTTTTTT. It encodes CASRKTGTPNTGELFF.

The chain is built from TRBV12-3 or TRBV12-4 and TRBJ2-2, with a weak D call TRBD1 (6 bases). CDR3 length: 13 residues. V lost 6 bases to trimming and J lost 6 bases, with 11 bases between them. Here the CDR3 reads CASSLQGAGELFF. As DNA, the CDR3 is TGTGCCAGCAGCCTACAGGGTGCCGGGGAGCTGTTTTTT.

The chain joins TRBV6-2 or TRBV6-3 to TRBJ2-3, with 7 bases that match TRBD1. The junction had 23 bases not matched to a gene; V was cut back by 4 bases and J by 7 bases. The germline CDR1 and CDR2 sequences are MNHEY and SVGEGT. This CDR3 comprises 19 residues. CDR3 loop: CASSFHLGSGGDKVYTQYF. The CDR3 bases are TGTGCCAGCAGTTTCCATCTTGGTTCAGGGGGAGATAAGGTTTATACGCAGTATTTT.

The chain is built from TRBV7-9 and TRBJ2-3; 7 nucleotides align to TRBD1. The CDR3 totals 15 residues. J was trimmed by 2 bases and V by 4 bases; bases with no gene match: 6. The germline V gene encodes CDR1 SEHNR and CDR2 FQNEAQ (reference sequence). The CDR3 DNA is TGTGCCAGCAGCTACGGACAGGAGAACACAGATACGCAGTATTTT. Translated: CASSYGQENTDTQYF.

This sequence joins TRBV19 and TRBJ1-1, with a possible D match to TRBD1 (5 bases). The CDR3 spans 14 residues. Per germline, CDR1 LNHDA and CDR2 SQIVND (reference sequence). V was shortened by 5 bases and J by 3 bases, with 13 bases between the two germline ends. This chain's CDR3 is CASSDQGGDTEAFF. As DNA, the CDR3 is TGTGCCAGTAGTGATCAGGGTGGGGACACTGAAGCTTTCTTT.

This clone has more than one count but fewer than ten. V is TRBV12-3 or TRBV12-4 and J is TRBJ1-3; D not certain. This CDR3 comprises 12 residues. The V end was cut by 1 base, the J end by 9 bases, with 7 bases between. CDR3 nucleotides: TGTGCCAGCAGTTTAGGGGCGGTCACCATATATTTT. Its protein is CASSLGAVTIYF.

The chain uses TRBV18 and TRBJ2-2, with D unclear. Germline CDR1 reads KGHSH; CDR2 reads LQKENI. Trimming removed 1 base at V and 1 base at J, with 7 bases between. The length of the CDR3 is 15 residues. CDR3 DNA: TGTGCCAGCTCACCACGGTCAGAGAACACCGGGGAGCTGTTTTTT. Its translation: CASSPRSENTGELFF.

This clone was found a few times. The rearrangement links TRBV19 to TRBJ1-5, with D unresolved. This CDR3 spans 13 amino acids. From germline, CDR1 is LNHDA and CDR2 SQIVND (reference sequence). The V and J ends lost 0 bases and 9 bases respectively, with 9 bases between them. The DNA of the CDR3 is TGTGCCAGTAGTATAGATTGGTCCGGGCCCCAGCATTTT. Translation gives CASSIDWSGPQHF.

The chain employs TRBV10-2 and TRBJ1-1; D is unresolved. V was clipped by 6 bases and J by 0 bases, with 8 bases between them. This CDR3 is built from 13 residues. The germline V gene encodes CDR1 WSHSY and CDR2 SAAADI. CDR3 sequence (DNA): TGCGCCAGCAGCAGACTAATGAACACTGAAGCTTTCTTT. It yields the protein CASSRLMNTEAFF.

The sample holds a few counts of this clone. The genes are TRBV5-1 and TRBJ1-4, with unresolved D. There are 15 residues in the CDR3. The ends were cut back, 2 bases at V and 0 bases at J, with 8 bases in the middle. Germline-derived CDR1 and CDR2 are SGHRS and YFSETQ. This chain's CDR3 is CASSFTLATNEKLFF. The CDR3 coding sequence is TGCGCCAGCAGCTTTACCCTGGCAACTAATGAAAAACTGTTTTTT.

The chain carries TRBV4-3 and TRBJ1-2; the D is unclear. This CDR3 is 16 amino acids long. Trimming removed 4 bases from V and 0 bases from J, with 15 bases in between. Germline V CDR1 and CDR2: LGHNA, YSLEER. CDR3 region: CASSRGSTLSNYGYTF. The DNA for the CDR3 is TGCGCCAGCAGCCGAGGGTCAACTCTTTCTAACTATGGCTACACCTTC.

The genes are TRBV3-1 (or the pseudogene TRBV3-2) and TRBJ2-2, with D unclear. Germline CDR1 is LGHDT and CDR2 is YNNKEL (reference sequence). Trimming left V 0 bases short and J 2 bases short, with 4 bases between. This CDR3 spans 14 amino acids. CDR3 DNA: TGTGCCAGCAGCCAAGAAGTAAACACCGGGGAGCTGTTTTTT. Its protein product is CASSQEVNTGELFF.

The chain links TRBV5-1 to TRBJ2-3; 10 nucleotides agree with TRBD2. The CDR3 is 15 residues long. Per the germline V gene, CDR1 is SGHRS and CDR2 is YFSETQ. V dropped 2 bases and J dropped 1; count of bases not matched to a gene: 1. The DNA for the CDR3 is TGCGCCAGCAGCTTCGGGACTAGCGGCACAGATACGCAGTATTTT. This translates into CASSFGTSGTDTQYF.

The chain's CDR3 is CSASRVVVTNYNEQFF. CDR3 nucleotides: TGCAGTGCTAGTCGGGTGGTCGTGACTAACTACAATGAGCAGTTCTTC. J is TRBJ2-1 and V is TRBV20-1, with a tentative D call TRBD2 (5 bases). The CDR3 loop spans 16 amino acids. From germline, CDR1 is DFQATT and CDR2 SNEGSKA (reference sequence). The V gene lost 3 bases and the J gene lost 3 bases, with 18 bases spanning the gap.

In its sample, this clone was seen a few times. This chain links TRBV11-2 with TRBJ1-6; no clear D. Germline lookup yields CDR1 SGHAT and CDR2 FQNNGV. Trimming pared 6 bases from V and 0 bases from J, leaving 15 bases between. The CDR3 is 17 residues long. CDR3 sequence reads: CASRNPYASSYNSPLHF. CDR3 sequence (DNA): TGTGCCAGCAGGAACCCGTACGCCAGCTCCTATAATTCACCCCTCCACTTT.